These T cell receptor beta chains were read from a single sample in a study of T cell responses to AZD1222 COVID-19 vaccine. TCRdb's copy holds only in-frame clones and misses some; the assay was immunoSEQ multiplex PCR. The sample carries 110,000 to 150,000 clones, approximately 92% recorded once. Sequencing was performed on peripheral blood, taken on day 0 of AZD1222 vaccination. The receptors derive from an adult in good health. The CDR3 runs from the conserved cysteine through the conserved F or W. D genes are given only for firm matches. Rows may omit the clone size; those that give it use once, few, many or a size class.

size: -
D: -
V: TRBV27
J: TRBJ1-5
DNA: TGTGCCAGCAGTTTATTGTTTGAGACAGCTAACCTTCAGCCCCAGCATTTT
CDR3: CASSLLFETANLQPQHF

size: -
D: -
V: TRBV27
J: TRBJ1-2
DNA: TGTGCCAGCAGTTTGACTTCGGCCTATGGCTACACCTTC
CDR3: CASSLTSAYGYTF

size: -
D: -
V: TRBV27
J: TRBJ1-5
DNA: TGTGCCAGCAGTTTAGCAGGGGTGAGCAATCAGCCCCAGCATTTT
CDR3: CASSLAGVSNQPQHF

size: -
D: TRBD2
V: TRBV4-2
J: TRBJ2-1
DNA: TGTGCCAGCAGCCTTAGGGGCAGCGGGGATCAGTTCTTC
CDR3: CASSLRGSGDQFF

size: -
D: TRBD2
V: TRBV5-1
J: TRBJ2-5
DNA: TGCGCCAGCAGACCCGGGGGGTTTTTGGCGGAGACCCAGTACTTC
CDR3: CASRPGGFLAETQYF

size: -
D: TRBD2
V: TRBV2
J: TRBJ2-1
DNA: TGTGCCAGCAGAGAAAGAAGAGCGGGAGTTGACTACAATGAGCAGTTCTTC
CDR3: CASRERRAGVDYNEQFF

size: once
D: -
V: TRBV5-1
J: TRBJ1-3
DNA: TGCGCCAGCTCGAGGGGGGGGTCAGGAAACACCATATATTTT
CDR3: CASSRGGSGNTIYF

size: -
D: -
V: TRBV3-1/TRBV3-2
J: TRBJ2-1
DNA: TGTGCCAGCAGCCTGGGCAATGAGGGGGACAATGAGCAGTTCTTC
CDR3: CASSLGNEGDNEQFF

size: -
D: -
V: TRBV11-3
J: TRBJ2-5
DNA: TGTGCCAGCAGCCCTCAGGCAGGGTCGGGGACCCAGTACTTC
CDR3: CASSPQAGSGTQYF

size: -
D: TRBD2
V: TRBV10-2
J: TRBJ2-7
DNA: TGCGCCAGCAGTGAGAAAGCGGGAGGGCCCTACGAGCAGTACTTC
CDR3: CASSEKAGGPYEQYF

size: -
D: -
V: TRBV12-3/TRBV12-4
J: TRBJ1-2
DNA: TGTGCCAGCAGTTTAGGACCCAAGGAGGGCTACACCTTC
CDR3: CASSLGPKEGYTF

size: -
D: -
V: TRBV30
J: TRBJ1-3
DNA: TGTGCCTGGAGTCTACAAAGCTCTGGAAACACCATATATTTT
CDR3: CAWSLQSSGNTIYF

size: -
D: TRBD1
V: TRBV5-4
J: TRBJ1-2
DNA: TGTGCCAGCAGCCTAACACAGGGGGCGAACTATGGCTACACCTTC
CDR3: CASSLTQGANYGYTF

size: -
D: TRBD2
V: TRBV6-5
J: TRBJ2-7
DNA: TGTGCCAGCAGACTTCTAGCGGGAGAGTACGAGCAGTACTTC
CDR3: CASRLLAGEYEQYF

size: -
D: -
V: TRBV6-5
J: TRBJ1-1
DNA: TGTGCCTGCGGGGCAGGGCTGAACACTGAAGCTTTCTTT
CDR3: CACGAGLNTEAFF

size: -
D: -
V: TRBV7-5
J: TRBJ1-5
DNA: TGTGTCAGAAGCTTAACAGGGTATCAGCCCCAGCATTTT
CDR3: CVRSLTGYQPQHF

size: -
D: -
V: TRBV18
J: TRBJ1-1
DNA: TGTGCCAGCTCACAGGGCTGGGAGAACACTGAAGCTTTCTTT
CDR3: CASSQGWENTEAFF

size: -
D: TRBD2
V: TRBV7-9
J: TRBJ2-3
DNA: TGTGCCAGCAGCTTGTTACTAGCGGATAGCACAGATACGCAGTATTTT
CDR3: CASSLLLADSTDTQYF

size: -
D: -
V: TRBV7-9
J: TRBJ1-2
DNA: TGTGCCAGCAGCCACCCCGGGGAAGGCTACACCTTC
CDR3: CASSHPGEGYTF

size: -
D: TRBD1
V: TRBV10-3
J: TRBJ1-2
DNA: TGTGCCATCAGTGAGTCTGGGACAGAGGCCTTGTATGGCTACACCTTC
CDR3: CAISESGTEALYGYTF

size: -
D: -
V: TRBV23-1
J: TRBJ2-7
DNA: TGCGCCAGCAGTCAATTACAGCCCTTGGAGCAGTACTTC
CDR3: CASSQLQPLEQYF

size: -
D: -
V: TRBV27
J: TRBJ1-2
DNA: TGTGCCAGCAGTTCCGGGTCACAAAGTGGCTACACCTTC
CDR3: CASSSGSQSGYTF

size: once
D: -
V: TRBV21-1
J: TRBJ1-1
DNA: TGTGCCCCTGGGAGGGGGCGGGGGACTGAAGCTTTCTTT
CDR3: CAPGRGRGTEAFF

size: -
D: -
V: TRBV5-1
J: TRBJ1-5
DNA: TGCGCCAGCAGCCCCCATGGGGCTAGCAATCAGCCCCAGCATTTT
CDR3: CASSPHGASNQPQHF

size: few
D: -
V: TRBV30
J: TRBJ2-1
DNA: TGTGCCTGGACCCCCCATGAGCAGTTCTTC
CDR3: CAWTPHEQFF

size: -
D: -
V: TRBV18
J: TRBJ1-4
DNA: TGTGCCAGCTCACCAGAGCTGGATAATGAAAAACTGTTTTTT
CDR3: CASSPELDNEKLFF

size: once
D: TRBD2
V: TRBV9
J: TRBJ2-2
DNA: TGTGCCAGCACAAAAATAGCGGGAGCGGACACCGGGGAGCTGTTTTTT
CDR3: CASTKIAGADTGELFF

size: -
D: -
V: TRBV19
J: TRBJ2-3
DNA: TGTGCCAGTAGTAGGCGCAGGGTCACAGATACGCAGTATTTT
CDR3: CASSRRRVTDTQYF

size: -
D: TRBD2
V: TRBV19
J: TRBJ2-3
DNA: TGTGCCAGTAGTTACCCCGGGACTAGCGGGAGTCGGGGCACAGATACGCAGTATTTT
CDR3: CASSYPGTSGSRGTDTQYF

size: -
D: TRBD2
V: TRBV18
J: TRBJ2-7
DNA: TGTGCCAGCTCACCCGGCGGGAGTGGCTCCTACGAGCAGTACTTC
CDR3: CASSPGGSGSYEQYF

size: -
D: -
V: TRBV5-5
J: TRBJ1-2
DNA: TGTGCCAGCAGCTTGGACAGTACCGCTGGGGGCTACACCTTC
CDR3: CASSLDSTAGGYTF

size: once
D: -
V: TRBV5-1
J: TRBJ2-1
DNA: TGCGCCAGCAGCTTGGAGCCCCTCGGGGAGCAGTTCTTC
CDR3: CASSLEPLGEQFF

size: -
D: -
V: TRBV11-2
J: TRBJ2-2
DNA: TGTGCCAGCAGCCATAGGAGGGCAGGGTTTACCGGGGAGCTGTTTTTT
CDR3: CASSHRRAGFTGELFF

size: -
D: TRBD2
V: TRBV7-2
J: TRBJ2-7
DNA: TGTGCCAGCAGCTCGAGACCGGGACTAGCGGGAGGCGAGCAGTACTTC
CDR3: CASSSRPGLAGGEQYF

size: -
D: TRBD2
V: TRBV7-6
J: TRBJ2-7
DNA: TGTGCCAGCAGCCCGGGACTAGTGGGGTACGAGCAGTACTTC
CDR3: CASSPGLVGYEQYF

size: -
D: -
V: TRBV11-2
J: TRBJ2-3
DNA: TGTGCCAGCAGCCCTTTGATGACTAGCACAGATACGCAGTATTTT
CDR3: CASSPLMTSTDTQYF

size: -
D: TRBD2
V: TRBV7-9
J: TRBJ2-1
DNA: TGTGCCAGCAGCTTGAAAGGGGCTAGCGGGAGGGACCACAATGAGCAGTTCTTC
CDR3: CASSLKGASGRDHNEQFF

size: -
D: -
V: TRBV3-1/TRBV3-2
J: TRBJ1-2
DNA: TGTGCCAGCAGCTGGGTTGGTCAGGGTGGTGGCTACACCTTC
CDR3: CASSWVGQGGGYTF

size: once
D: -
V: TRBV20-1
J: TRBJ1-2
DNA: TGCAGTGCCCGCAACTATGGCTACACCTTC
CDR3: CSARNYGYTF

size: -
D: -
V: TRBV5-5
J: TRBJ1-6
DNA: TGTGCCAGCAGCTTGGGGGTCAGCCGCTATAATTCACCCCTCCACTTT
CDR3: CASSLGVSRYNSPLHF

size: -
D: TRBD1
V: TRBV5-1
J: TRBJ1-5
DNA: TGCGCCAGCAGCTTGAGGGGGCAGACCAATCAGCCCCAGCATTTT
CDR3: CASSLRGQTNQPQHF

size: -
D: TRBD1
V: TRBV4-3
J: TRBJ1-2
DNA: TGCGCCAGCAGGCCCGGGACAGGGGGCGGCTATGGCTACACCTTC
CDR3: CASRPGTGGGYGYTF

size: -
D: TRBD2
V: TRBV11-1
J: TRBJ2-1
DNA: TGTGCCAGCAGCCTCCCGGGGGGGGGAAGACACAATGAGCAGTTCTTC
CDR3: CASSLPGGGRHNEQFF